This TCR beta chain appears in the sequencing data of a study of blood T cell repertoires in COVID-19. Study background: Specimens from acute and convalescent COVID-19 originated in the United States, Italy and Spain.

CDR1 and CDR2 (germline): MNHEY, SVGAGI. The trim removed 7 bases at V and 4 bases at J, leaving 6 bases unmatched. The CDR3 sequence is 13 residues long. Individuals drawn from under 30 US areas were roughly 18 to 100 years old. The study assigned cohorts using participant-reported clinical history. This clone was observed a few times. Measured with immunoSEQ multiplex PCR; TCRdb has only the in-frame clones, and not every one. The sample holds 150,000 or so clones; 75% to 90% are singletons and the top ten take over 4%. Sequenced sample: PBMCs or T cells enriched from blood (not recorded which). The V and J genes are TRBV6-5 and TRBJ1-2; 7 bases are shared with TRBD1. The sequence was obtained from a man in his 70s who had been exposed to COVID-19. The CDR3 DNA follows: TGTGCCAGCACCTACAGGGGTTTCTATGGCTACACCTTC. It specifies CASTYRGFYGYTF.